Listed below are T cell receptor beta chains from one sample, sequenced in a study of blood T cell repertoires in COVID-19. Clones were read by immunoSEQ multiplex PCR, and TCRdb kept only the in-frame ones, dropping some. The top ten hold 2.5% to 4% of the sample, which has hundreds of thousands of clones, around three quarters seen once. Sequences were obtained from peripheral blood. The source of these receptors is an elderly woman with acute or convalescent COVID-19. Each CDR3 is given with its conserved first and last residue. The D gene is left open where the match is weak. Clone sizes are given selectively: once, few, many, or a class where the clone is expanded.

abundance	v_gene	d_gene	j_gene	CDR3nt	CDR3aa
.	TRBV19	TRBD1	TRBJ2-2	TGTGCCAGTAGGGGGAGACAGGGGAACACCGGGGAGCTGTTTTTT	CASRGRQGNTGELFF
.	TRBV7-9	TRBD1	TRBJ1-2	TGTGCCAGCAGCCTTTCGACAGGGAACTATGGCTACACCTTC	CASSLSTGNYGYTF
.	TRBV4-3	TRBD1	TRBJ2-7	TGCGCCAGCAGCCACACCGACAGGGGTAGTCCCTACGAGCAGTACTTC	CASSHTDRGSPYEQYF
.	TRBV6-5	TRBD1	TRBJ1-1	TGTGCCAGCATCCACGGCCCAGGGGGCACCACTGAAGCTTTCTTT	CASIHGPGGTTEAFF
once	TRBV5-4	TRBD2	TRBJ2-3	TGTGCCAGCAGCTTGGTTAGCGGGCCCACAGATACGCAGTATTTT	CASSLVSGPTDTQYF
.	TRBV28	TRBD1	TRBJ2-7	TGTGCCAGCAACCTATTATGGACAGGGGGCGAGCAGTACTTC	CASNLLWTGGEQYF
few	TRBV11-2	TRBD2	TRBJ2-1	TGTGCCAGCAGCTTAAATACACCCACCGACCGCGGGAGAAACAATGAGCAGTTCTTC	CASSLNTPTDRGRNNEQFF
.	TRBV5-4	.	TRBJ1-4	TGTGCCAGCAGCCCGGGGGACCGCGCATTGGCTAATGAAAAACTGTTTTTT	CASSPGDRALANEKLFF
.	TRBV29-1	.	TRBJ1-2	TGCAGCGTTGGGGGAGGGGAGGGATATGGCTACACCTTC	CSVGGGEGYGYTF
.	TRBV12-5	.	TRBJ2-7	TGTGCTAGTGGTAAATCGGGGAGCTCGGGCGAGCAGTACTTC	CASGKSGSSGEQYF
.	TRBV12-3/TRBV12-4	.	TRBJ2-7	TGTGCCAGCAGTTTCGGACACCCCTACGAGCAGTACTTC	CASSFGHPYEQYF
.	TRBV5-1	.	TRBJ1-4	TGCGCCAGCAGCCTGAGCGGGGTTCCTAATGAAAAACTGTTTTTT	CASSLSGVPNEKLFF
once	TRBV6-1	.	TRBJ1-5	TGTGCCAGCAGTGAAGCCCAAAATCAGCCCCAGCATTTT	CASSEAQNQPQHF
few	TRBV2	.	TRBJ1-2	TGTGCCAGCACCGGTGACAAGGGGGTCTATGGCTACACCTTC	CASTGDKGVYGYTF
.	TRBV28	.	TRBJ1-1	TGTGCCAGCAGTCCCCGGTGGTTGAACACTGAAGCTTTCTTT	CASSPRWLNTEAFF
.	TRBV6-5	.	TRBJ2-4	TGTGCCAGCAGTCGCATACTAGCCAAAAACATTCAGTACTTC	CASSRILAKNIQYF
.	TRBV7-2	TRBD2	TRBJ2-5	TGTGCCAGCAGCTTTGGGGCGCGGGGGGGCTCGGAGACCCAGTACTTC	CASSFGARGGSETQYF
.	TRBV5-1	TRBD1	TRBJ2-7	TGCGCCAGCACCGGGGACAGTCCCTACGAGCAGTACTTC	CASTGDSPYEQYF
.	TRBV20-1	.	TRBJ1-1	TGCAGTGCTAGCCGGAGTACTGAAGCTTTCTTT	CSASRSTEAFF
once	TRBV9	.	TRBJ2-2	TGTGCCAGCAGCGTAGCTTTTAGTGGGAGCGCCTCAAACACCGGGGAGCTGTTTTTT	CASSVAFSGSASNTGELFF